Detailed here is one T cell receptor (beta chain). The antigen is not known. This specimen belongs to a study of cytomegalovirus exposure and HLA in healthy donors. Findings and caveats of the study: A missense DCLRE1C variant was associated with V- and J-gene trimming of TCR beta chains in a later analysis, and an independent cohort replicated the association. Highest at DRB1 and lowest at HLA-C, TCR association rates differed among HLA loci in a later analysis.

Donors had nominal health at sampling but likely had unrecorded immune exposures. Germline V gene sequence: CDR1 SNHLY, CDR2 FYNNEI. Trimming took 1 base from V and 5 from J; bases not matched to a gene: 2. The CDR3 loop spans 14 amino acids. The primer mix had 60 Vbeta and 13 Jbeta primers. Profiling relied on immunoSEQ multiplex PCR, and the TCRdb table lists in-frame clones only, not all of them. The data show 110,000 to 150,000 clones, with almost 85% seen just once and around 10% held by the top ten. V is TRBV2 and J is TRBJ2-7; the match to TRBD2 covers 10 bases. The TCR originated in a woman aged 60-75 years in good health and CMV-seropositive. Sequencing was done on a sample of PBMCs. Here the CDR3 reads CASSEGTSGDEQYF. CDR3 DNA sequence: TGTGCCAGCAGTGAAGGGACTAGCGGAGACGAGCAGTACTTC.